The TCR beta chain described here comes from a study of T cell repertoires in cytomegalovirus infection. Study-wide context: Indications of both CMV infection and matching HLA type were provided by public TCR beta signatures.

With 3 bases removed from V and 4 bases from J, the gap between germline ends came to 13 bases. The germline V gene has CDR1 DFQATT and CDR2 SNEGSKA (reference sequence). The CDR3 covers 13 residues. TCRdb passed the reads through MiXCR, listing each CDR3 protein once. The repertoire holds approximately 170,000 distinct CDR3 sequences, with 13% to 15% as singletons. The sequence was obtained from a human donor in good health (CMV status not recorded). Some clones in this sample may be carry-over from other donors' samples. Material: PBMCs. V gene TRBV20-1 combines with J gene TRBJ2-7; D could derive from TRBD1 or TRBD2 (5 bases each). The DNA for the CDR3 is TGCAGTGCTAGGGGGGATTCCCTTTACGAGCAGTACTTC. Protein product: CSARGDSLYEQYF.